These 2 T cell receptor beta chains were all obtained from the same sample, sequenced in a study of T cell responses to AZD1222 COVID-19 vaccine. Clones were read by immunoSEQ multiplex PCR, and TCRdb kept only the in-frame ones, dropping some. This table holds some 100,000 clones, over 75% found once. This specimen was peripheral blood, taken on day 0 of AZD1222 vaccination. The receptor set was obtained from an adult in good health.

The V call is TRBV7-9, the J call TRBJ2-3; 8 bases are a match to TRBD1. The CDR3 has 16 residues. The V and J ends lost 3 bases and 4 bases, in that order; junction bases with no gene match: 9. Germline assignment: CDR1 SEHNR and CDR2 FQNEAQ (reference sequence). CDR3 sequence (DNA): TGTGCCAGCAGCTTCCTTTCGGACAGGGAGGCAGATACGCAGTATTTT. This encodes CASSFLSDREADTQYF.

The gene calls are TRBV27 and TRBJ1-5; tentatively, D is TRBD1 (5 bases). The CDR3 spans 18 residues. The germline V gene encodes CDR1 MNHEY and CDR2 SMNVEV (reference sequence). Deletions cut 5 bases from V and 8 bases from J, with 28 bases between. The CDR3 nucleotides read TGTGCCAGCAGTGCGACCTTGCGGGACGGGACCCTTCGGGAGCCCCAGCATTTT. Residues: CASSATLRDGTLREPQHF.